This TCR beta chain was identified in a study of blood T cell repertoires in COVID-19. The wider study: Spain, Italy and the United States supplied samples that represented acute and convalescent COVID-19.

Per the authors' pipeline: Estimation of nucleated cell counts relied on the amplification of reference gene primers. Produced via immunoSEQ multiplex PCR; TCRdb's table is partial and in-frame only. D and trimming come from the DNA, and the V and J calls and clone size come from that table. The sample records some 170,000 clones, approximately 83% being singletons. The CDR3 covers 14 residues. The V gene lost 0 bases and the J gene lost 6 bases, with 9 bases spanning the gap. CDR1 and CDR2 (germline): MNHEY, SVGEGT. The sequencing sample was made of peripheral blood. The rearrangement joins TRBV6-2 or TRBV6-3 to TRBJ1-5; perhaps TRBD1 as D (5 bases). The source of this sequence is a woman in her forties with COVID-19, enrolled during active disease. The CDR3 DNA follows: TGTGCCAGCAGTTACTCTGGGGGGACTCAGCCCCAGCATTTT. Translating it yields CASSYSGGTQPQHF.